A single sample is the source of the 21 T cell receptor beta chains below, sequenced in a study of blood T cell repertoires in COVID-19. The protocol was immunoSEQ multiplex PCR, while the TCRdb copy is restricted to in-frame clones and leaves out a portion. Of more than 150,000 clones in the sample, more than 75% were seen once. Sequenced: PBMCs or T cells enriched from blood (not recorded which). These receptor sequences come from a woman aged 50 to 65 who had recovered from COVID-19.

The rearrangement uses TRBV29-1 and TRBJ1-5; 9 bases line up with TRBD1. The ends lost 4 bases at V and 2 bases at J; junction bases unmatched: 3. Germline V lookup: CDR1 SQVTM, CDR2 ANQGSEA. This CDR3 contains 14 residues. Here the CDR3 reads CSVGQGVGNQPQHF. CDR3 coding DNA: TGCAGCGTTGGACAGGGGGTCGGCAATCAGCCCCAGCATTTT.

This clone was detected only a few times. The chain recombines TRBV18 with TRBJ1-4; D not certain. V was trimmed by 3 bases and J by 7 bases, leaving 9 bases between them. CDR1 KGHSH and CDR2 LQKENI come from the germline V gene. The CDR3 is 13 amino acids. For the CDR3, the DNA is TGTGCCAGCTCACCGGGGAGGATTGAAAAACTGTTTTTT. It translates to CASSPGRIEKLFF. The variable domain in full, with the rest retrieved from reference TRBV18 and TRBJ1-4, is NAGVMQNPRHLVRRRGQEARLRCSPMKGHSHVYWYRQLPEEGLKFMVYLQKENIIDESGMPKERFSAEFPKEGPSILRIQQVVRGDSAAYFCASSPGRIEKLFFGSGTQLSVL.

CDR3 protein: CASSPQGYGYTF. DNA of the CDR3: TGTGCCAGTAGTCCTCAGGGTTATGGCTACACCTTC. This chain connects TRBV19 to TRBJ1-2; tentative D call: TRBD1 (5 bases). V dropped 5 bases and J dropped 5 bases, with 9 bases sitting between them. This CDR3 spans 12 amino acids. CDR1 and CDR2 (germline): LNHDA, SQIVND (reference sequence).

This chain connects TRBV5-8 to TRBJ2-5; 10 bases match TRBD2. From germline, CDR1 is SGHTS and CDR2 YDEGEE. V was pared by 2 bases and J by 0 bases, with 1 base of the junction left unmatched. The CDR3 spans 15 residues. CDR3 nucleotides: TGTGCCAGCAGCTTAGCGGGAGGGTACCAAGAGACCCAGTACTTC. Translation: CASSLAGGYQETQYF.

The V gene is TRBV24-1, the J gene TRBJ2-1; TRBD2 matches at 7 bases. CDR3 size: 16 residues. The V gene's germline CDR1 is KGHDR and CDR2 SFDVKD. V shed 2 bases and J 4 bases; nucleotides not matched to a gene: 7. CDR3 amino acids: CATSDSGLAEYNEQFF. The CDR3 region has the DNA TGTGCCACCAGTGATTCTGGGCTAGCGGAGTACAATGAGCAGTTCTTC.

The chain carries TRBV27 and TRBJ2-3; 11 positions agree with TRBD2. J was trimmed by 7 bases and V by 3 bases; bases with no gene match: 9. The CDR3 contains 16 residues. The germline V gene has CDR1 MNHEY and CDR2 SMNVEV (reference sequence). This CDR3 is CASSFLAGGRTYTQYF. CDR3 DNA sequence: TGTGCCAGCAGTTTCCTAGCGGGAGGACGCACTTATACGCAGTATTTT.

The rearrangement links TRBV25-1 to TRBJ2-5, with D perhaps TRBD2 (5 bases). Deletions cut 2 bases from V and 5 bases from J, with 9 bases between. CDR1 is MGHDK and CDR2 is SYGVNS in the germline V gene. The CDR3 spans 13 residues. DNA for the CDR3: TGTGCCAGCAGTGAAGGGAGTAGGGAGACCCAGTACTTC. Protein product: CASSEGSRETQYF.

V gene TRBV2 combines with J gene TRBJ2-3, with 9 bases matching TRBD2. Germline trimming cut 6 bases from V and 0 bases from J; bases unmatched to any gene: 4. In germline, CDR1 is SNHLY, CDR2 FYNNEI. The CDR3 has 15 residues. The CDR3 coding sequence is TGTGCCAGCAGCGGGACTAGCTTAAGCACAGATACGCAGTATTTT. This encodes CASSGTSLSTDTQYF. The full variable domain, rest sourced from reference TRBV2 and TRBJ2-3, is EPEVTQTPSHQVTQMGQEVILRCVPISNHLYFYWYRQILGQKVEFLVSFYNNEISEKSEIFDDQFSVERPDGSNFTLKIRSTKLEDSAMYFCASSGTSLSTDTQYFGPGTRLTVL.

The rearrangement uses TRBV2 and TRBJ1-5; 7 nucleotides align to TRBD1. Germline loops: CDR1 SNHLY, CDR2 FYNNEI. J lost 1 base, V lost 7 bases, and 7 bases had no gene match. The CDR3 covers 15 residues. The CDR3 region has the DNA TGTGCCAGCACTACCGACAGGGTAAGCAATCAGCCCCAGCATTTT. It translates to CASTTDRVSNQPQHF. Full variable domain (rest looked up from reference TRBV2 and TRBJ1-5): EPEVTQTPSHQVTQMGQEVILRCVPISNHLYFYWYRQILGQKVEFLVSFYNNEISEKSEIFDDQFSVERPDGSNFTLKIRSTKLEDSAMYFCASTTDRVSNQPQHFGDGTRLSIL.

CDR3 nucleotides: TGTGCCAGCAGTTTAGGGGGGGCCCTTTATAATTCACCCCTCCACTTT. Amino acid sequence: CASSLGGALYNSPLHF. The chain links TRBV27 to TRBJ1-6; D may be TRBD1 (6 bases). Germline values: CDR1 MNHEY, CDR2 SMNVEV (reference sequence). The CDR3 spans 16 residues. Trimming shortened V by 2 bases and J by 4 bases, and 12 bases separated the two germline ends.

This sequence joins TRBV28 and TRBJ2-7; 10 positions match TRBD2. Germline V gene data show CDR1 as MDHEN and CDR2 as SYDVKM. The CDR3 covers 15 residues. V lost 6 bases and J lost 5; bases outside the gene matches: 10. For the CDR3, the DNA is TGTGCCAGCAGCCCCCTAGCGGGAGATAGGAACGAGCAGTACTTC. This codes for CASSPLAGDRNEQYF.

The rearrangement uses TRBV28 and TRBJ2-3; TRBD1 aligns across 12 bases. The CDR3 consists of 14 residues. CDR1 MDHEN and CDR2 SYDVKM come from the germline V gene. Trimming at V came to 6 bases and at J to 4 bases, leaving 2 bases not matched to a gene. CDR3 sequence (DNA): TGTGCCAGCAGAGGGACAGGGGGCGCAGATACGCAGTATTTT. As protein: CASRGTGGADTQYF.

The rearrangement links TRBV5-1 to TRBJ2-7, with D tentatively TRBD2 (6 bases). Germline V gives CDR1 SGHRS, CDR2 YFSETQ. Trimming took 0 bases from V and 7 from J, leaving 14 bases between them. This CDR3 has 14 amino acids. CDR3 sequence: CASSLAEGSGEQYF. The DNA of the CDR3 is TGCGCCAGCAGCTTGGCGGAGGGGAGCGGGGAGCAGTACTTC.

The chain's CDR3 is CASRSTGPNEQFF. The CDR3, as DNA: TGTGCCAGCAGATCCACAGGCCCCAATGAGCAGTTCTTC. The chain uses TRBV12-3 or TRBV12-4 and TRBJ2-1, with D possibly matching TRBD1 (5 bases). The CDR3 consists of 13 residues. Trimming took 6 bases from V and 6 from J, leaving 12 bases between them.

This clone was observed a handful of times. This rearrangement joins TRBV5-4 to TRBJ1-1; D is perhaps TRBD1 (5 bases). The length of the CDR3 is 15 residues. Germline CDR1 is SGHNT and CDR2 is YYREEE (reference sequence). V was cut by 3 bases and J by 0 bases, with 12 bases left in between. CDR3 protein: CASSSNGGLNTEAFF. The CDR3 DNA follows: TGTGCCAGCAGCTCGAACGGGGGGTTGAACACTGAAGCTTTCTTT.

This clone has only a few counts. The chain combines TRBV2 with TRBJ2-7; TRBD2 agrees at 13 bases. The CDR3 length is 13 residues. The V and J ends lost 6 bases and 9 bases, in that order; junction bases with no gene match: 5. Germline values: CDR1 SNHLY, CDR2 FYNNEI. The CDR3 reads CASRGLAGVVQYF. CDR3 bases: TGTGCCAGCAGAGGACTAGCGGGAGTTGTGCAGTACTTC. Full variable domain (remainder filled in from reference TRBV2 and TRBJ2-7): EPEVTQTPSHQVTQMGQEVILRCVPISNHLYFYWYRQILGQKVEFLVSFYNNEISEKSEIFDDQFSVERPDGSNFTLKIRSTKLEDSAMYFCASRGLAGVVQYFGPGTRLTVT.

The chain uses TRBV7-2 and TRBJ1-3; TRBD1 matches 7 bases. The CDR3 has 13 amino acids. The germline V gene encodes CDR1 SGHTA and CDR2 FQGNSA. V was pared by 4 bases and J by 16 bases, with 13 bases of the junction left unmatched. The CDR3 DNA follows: TGTGCCAGCAGCTCGTACGTCCGGGACAGCCCTTATTTT. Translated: CASSSYVRDSPYF.

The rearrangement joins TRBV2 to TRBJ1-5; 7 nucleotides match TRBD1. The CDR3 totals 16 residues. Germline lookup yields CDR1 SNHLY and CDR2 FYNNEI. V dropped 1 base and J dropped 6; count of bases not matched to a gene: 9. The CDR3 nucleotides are TGTGCCAGCAGTGAAGGGAGGGGGCGGGCTAGTCAGCCCCAGCATTTT. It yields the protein CASSEGRGRASQPQHF.

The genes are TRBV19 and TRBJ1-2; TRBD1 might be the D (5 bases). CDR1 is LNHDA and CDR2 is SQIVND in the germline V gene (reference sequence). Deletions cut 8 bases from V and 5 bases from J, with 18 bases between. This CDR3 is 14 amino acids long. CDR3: CASSPGGTRYGYTF. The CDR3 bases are TGTGCCAGTTCACCGGGGGGGACTAGATATGGCTACACCTTC.

Here the CDR3 reads CASSPGTSETYEQYF. In DNA form, the CDR3 reads TGTGCCAGCAGCCCGGGGACTAGCGAAACCTACGAGCAGTACTTC. V usage is TRBV9 and J usage is TRBJ2-7; 10 bases line up with TRBD2. Germline loops: CDR1 SGDLS, CDR2 YYNGEE. This CDR3 spans 15 amino acids. With 4 bases clipped from V and 2 bases from J, the junction kept 6 bases outside the gene matches.

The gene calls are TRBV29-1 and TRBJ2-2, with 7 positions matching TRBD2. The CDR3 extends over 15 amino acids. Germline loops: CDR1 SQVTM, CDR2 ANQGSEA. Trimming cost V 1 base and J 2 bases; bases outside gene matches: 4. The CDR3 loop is CSVEVGGVNTGELFF. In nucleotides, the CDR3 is TGCAGCGTTGAAGTGGGAGGGGTAAACACCGGGGAGCTGTTTTTT.